Below are 29 T cell receptor beta chains sequenced from a single sample in a study of beta chain features in type 1 diabetes. The investigators reverse transcribed all of the isolated RNA, so they sequenced expressed TCRB transcripts. Using immunoSEQ multiplex PCR, the repertoire was profiled, and TCRdb retains in-frame clones only, with some absent. The sample has some 410,000 clones, approximately 13% seen once. Sequenced material: naive CD4+ T cells from blood. The origin of the receptors is a man aged 25-40 years in good health.

J is TRBJ1-3 and V is TRBV14; D not resolved. V lost 3 bases, J lost 2 bases, and 2 bases lay in between. The germline gives CDR1 SGHDN, CDR2 FVKESK. CDR3 length: 12 residues. CDR3 loop: CASSHTGNTIYF. In DNA, the CDR3 is TGTGCCAGCAGCCACACTGGAAACACCATATATTTT.

DNA of the CDR3: TGTGCCAGCAGCCGACGACTAGCGAGACGCTCGAGCTCCTACAATGAGCAGTTCTTC. Its translation is CASSRRLARRSSSYNEQFF. The chain carries TRBV14 and TRBJ2-1, with 8 bases identical to TRBD2. This CDR3 has 19 residues. Losses at the gene ends were 4 bases for V and 0 bases for J; bases not matched to a gene: 14. CDR1 SGHDN and CDR2 FVKESK come from the germline V gene.

V usage is TRBV5-1 and J usage is TRBJ2-3, with a weak D call TRBD2 (5 bases). Per the germline V gene, CDR1 is SGHRS and CDR2 is YFSETQ. V was trimmed by 0 bases and J by 2 bases, leaving 13 bases between them. The CDR3 sequence is 16 residues long. The CDR3 DNA reads as TGCGCCAGCAGCTTGGTTGTGACTACCACCACAGATACGCAGTATTTT. Protein sequence: CASSLVVTTTTDTQYF.

There are a few counts of this clone. The rearrangement joins TRBV5-6 to TRBJ1-5, with 8 bases identical to TRBD1. From germline, CDR1 is SGHDT and CDR2 YYEEEE. The CDR3 consists of 14 residues. V lost 4 bases, J lost 2 bases, and 2 bases stayed unmatched. The CDR3 sequence is CASSQTGGNQPQHF. The CDR3 bases are TGTGCCAGCAGCCAGACAGGGGGCAATCAGCCCCAGCATTTT.

In this sample, this clone turned up a few times. V and J are TRBV4-3 and TRBJ2-3; D is undetermined. This CDR3 comprises 14 residues. With 4 bases removed from V and 3 bases from J, the gap between germline ends came to 11 bases. Germline V gene lookup returns CDR1 LGHNA and CDR2 YSLEER. The CDR3, as DNA: TGCGCCAGCAGCCCTATTTCAAGTACAGATACGCAGTATTTT. It is translated as CASSPISSTDTQYF.

The chain is built from TRBV19 and TRBJ2-7; D is ambiguous. V lost 3 bases to trimming and J lost 4 bases, with 7 bases between them. The CDR3 is 12 residues long. Germline loops: CDR1 LNHDA, CDR2 SQIVND (reference sequence). This chain's CDR3 is CASSIPGYEQYF. Here the CDR3 DNA reads TGTGCCAGTAGTATCCCGGGTTACGAGCAGTACTTC.

The rearrangement joins TRBV29-1 to TRBJ1-2; no clear D. In germline, CDR1 is SQVTM, CDR2 ANQGSEA. V was cut by 7 bases and J by 8 bases, with 17 bases left in between. The CDR3 is 12 amino acids. The CDR3 sequence is CSDLQEGGGYTF. The DNA of the CDR3 is TGCAGCGACCTCCAGGAGGGCGGAGGCTACACCTTC.

This chain links TRBV18 with TRBJ2-1, with TRBD1 matching 9 bases. V dropped 3 bases and J dropped 9; count of bases not matched to a gene: 6. Germline CDR1 is KGHSH and CDR2 is LQKENI. The CDR3 runs 14 residues. The CDR3 loop is CASSPGQGLGEQFF. Here the CDR3 DNA reads TGTGCCAGCTCACCGGGACAGGGCCTTGGTGAGCAGTTCTTC.

A few counts support this clone. CDR3 amino acids: CASSLRTADNEKLFF. The DNA of the CDR3 is TGTGCCAGCAGCCTACGGACAGCCGATAATGAAAAACTGTTTTTT. J is TRBJ1-4 and V is TRBV7-9; D might be TRBD1 (6 bases). Trimming pared 5 bases from V and 4 bases from J, leaving 14 bases between. Germline lookup yields CDR1 SEHNR and CDR2 FQNEAQ (reference sequence). This CDR3 comprises 15 residues.

This clone was counted only a few times. This chain joins TRBV15 and TRBJ2-3; D gene unclear. The CDR3 runs to 13 residues. V was clipped by 2 bases and J by 2 bases, with 5 bases between them. CDR1 LNHNV and CDR2 YYDKDF come from the germline V gene (reference sequence). CDR3: CATSRPNTDTQYF. For the CDR3, the DNA is TGTGCCACCAGCAGACCTAACACAGATACGCAGTATTTT.

The chain joins TRBV27 to TRBJ1-4; possibly TRBD1 for D (5 bases). V lost 2 bases and J 4 bases, leaving 8 bases between the germline ends. The CDR3 loop spans 14 amino acids. Germline V gives CDR1 MNHEY, CDR2 SMNVEV (reference sequence). The DNA for the CDR3 is TGTGCCAGCAGTTTAAGAGGGGTTAATGAAAAACTGTTTTTT. This gives the protein CASSLRGVNEKLFF.

The chain carries TRBV20-1 and TRBJ2-3, with D possibly being TRBD1 or TRBD2 (6 bases each). The CDR3 spans 11 residues. Looked up from germline, CDR1 is DFQATT and CDR2 is SNEGSKA (reference sequence). Trimming stripped 6 bases from V and 6 bases from J, with 10 bases between. CDR3 nucleotide sequence: TGCAGTGCACGGGGGCTGGATACGCAGTATTTT. This translates into CSARGLDTQYF.

The genes are TRBV7-9 and TRBJ2-7, with no clear D. The CDR3 length is 11 residues. Deletions cut 2 bases from V and 6 bases from J, with 5 bases between. Germline CDR1 reads SEHNR; CDR2 reads FQNEAQ (reference sequence). The CDR3 is CASSLRAEQYF. The DNA of the CDR3 is TGTGCCAGCAGCTTACGAGCCGAGCAGTACTTC.

This clone was seen a handful of times. The chain employs TRBV10-3 and TRBJ2-1; 11 bases agree with TRBD2. This CDR3 is 16 amino acids long. The germline gives CDR1 ENHRY, CDR2 SYGVKD. With V trimmed by 8 bases and J by 5 bases, 11 bases remained unmatched. The CDR3: CAIRGAGLAEHNEQFF. In DNA, the CDR3 is TGTGCCATCCGGGGCGCGGGACTAGCGGAACACAATGAGCAGTTCTTC.

This clone has just one count. The V gene is TRBV11-2, the J gene TRBJ2-2, with 10 bases that match TRBD2. Per germline, CDR1 SGHAT and CDR2 FQNNGV. The CDR3 contains 16 residues. J gave up 6 bases and V 5 bases, and 9 bases lay outside the gene matches. Here the CDR3 DNA reads TGTGCCAGCAGCGGGCTAGCGGGAGTAAAAGCCGGGGAGCTGTTTTTT. The encoded protein is CASSGLAGVKAGELFF.

This clone was detected only a few times. The chain's CDR3 is CASSVENRGGEDGYTF. The CDR3 DNA sequence: TGTGCCAGCAGCGTAGAGAATCGAGGGGGCGAGGATGGCTACACCTTC. The genes are TRBV9 and TRBJ1-2; TRBD1 aligns across 7 bases. J gave up 6 bases and V 0 bases, and 11 bases lay outside the gene matches. The germline gives CDR1 SGDLS, CDR2 YYNGEE. The CDR3 has 16 residues.

V and J are TRBV27 and TRBJ1-1; D may be TRBD1 (5 bases). Between the trimmed V and J ends, which lost 4 bases and 0 bases, there was a span of 15 bases. CDR1 is MNHEY and CDR2 is SMNVEV in the germline V gene (reference sequence). The CDR3 sequence is 16 residues long. CDR3 nucleotides: TGTGCCAGCAGTTCCGACAGCCTCAGTTTGAACACTGAAGCTTTCTTT. Amino acid sequence: CASSSDSLSLNTEAFF.

This clone appeared a few times. V usage is TRBV25-1 and J usage is TRBJ1-2; a weak D match, TRBD1 (5 bases). CDR1 and CDR2 from the germline V gene are MGHDK and SYGVNS. The V and J ends lost 5 bases and 3 bases respectively, with 10 bases between them. This CDR3 is 13 amino acids long. CDR3 sequence (DNA): TGTGCCAGCAGTTACAGGTCGGACTATGGCTACACCTTC. Translation: CASSYRSDYGYTF.

J is TRBJ1-5 and V is TRBV15; a weak D match, TRBD1 (6 bases). The V gene's germline CDR1 is LNHNV and CDR2 YYDKDF (reference sequence). V lost 0 bases to trimming and J lost 2 bases, with 14 bases between them. The CDR3 loop spans 17 amino acids. The CDR3 sequence is CATSRDSGGHRNQPQHF. In DNA, the CDR3 is TGTGCCACCAGCAGAGATAGCGGGGGGCATCGCAATCAGCCCCAGCATTTT.

The chain couples TRBV10-3 to TRBJ2-1; D is possibly TRBD1 (6 bases). V lost 6 bases to trimming and J lost 4 bases, with 13 bases between them. The germline V gene has CDR1 ENHRY and CDR2 SYGVKD. The CDR3 length is 14 residues. CDR3: CAIRDPRGYNEQFF. The DNA for the CDR3 is TGTGCCATCAGGGATCCTAGGGGGTACAATGAGCAGTTCTTC.

This chain connects TRBV7-6 to TRBJ2-5; D possibly matches TRBD1 or TRBD2 (5 bases each). This CDR3 region has 13 residues. Germline assignment: CDR1 SGHVS and CDR2 FNYEAQ. Trimming shortened V by 5 bases and J by 5 bases, and 12 bases separated the two germline ends. This chain's CDR3 is CASSLGAQETQYF. The CDR3 DNA follows: TGTGCCAGCAGCCTCGGGGCTCAGGAGACCCAGTACTTC.

The CDR3 sequence: CASSLEGPVPRTQYF. The CDR3 bases are TGTGCCAGCAGCTTGGAAGGGCCAGTCCCAAGGACCCAGTACTTC. The gene calls are TRBV5-6 and TRBJ2-5; D is ambiguous. The CDR3 runs to 15 residues. The ends were cut back, 0 bases at V and 7 bases at J, with 16 bases in the middle. In germline, CDR1 is SGHDT, CDR2 YYEEEE.

The chain recombines TRBV18 with TRBJ2-3; a weak D match, TRBD2 (6 bases). CDR1 and CDR2 (germline): KGHSH, LQKENI. The CDR3 covers 11 residues. V gave up 3 bases and J gave up 8 bases, with 6 bases separating them. CDR3 in amino acids: CASSPSGTQYF. In nucleotides, the CDR3 is TGTGCCAGCTCACCTAGCGGTACGCAGTATTTT.

This clone occurred a few times. The chain uses TRBV30 and TRBJ2-5; 7 positions agree with TRBD1. Per germline, CDR1 GTSNPN and CDR2 SVGIG (reference sequence). The CDR3 contains 12 residues. Trimming at V came to 4 bases and at J to 2 bases, leaving 1 base not matched to a gene. The CDR3 DNA sequence: TGTGCCTGGAAGGGGGCTCAAGAGACCCAGTACTTC. Protein product: CAWKGAQETQYF.

The genes are TRBV6-5 and TRBJ2-3, with TRBD2 identical over 9 bases. Germline V gene sequence: CDR1 MNHEY, CDR2 SVGAGI. This CDR3 has 16 residues. The junction had 9 bases not matched to a gene; V was cut back by 4 bases and J by 4 bases. The CDR3 loop is CASSSQIAGVPDTQYF. The CDR3 coding sequence is TGTGCCAGCAGTTCCCAAATAGCGGGAGTGCCAGATACGCAGTATTTT.

This sequence joins TRBV7-2 and TRBJ2-3, with D unresolved. The germline gives CDR1 SGHTA, CDR2 FQGNSA. The CDR3 contains 15 residues. V was pared by 1 base and J by 2 bases, with 10 bases between. CDR3 coding DNA: TGTGCCAGCAGCTTAGTTTCGGGCGTCACAGATACGCAGTATTTT. Amino acids: CASSLVSGVTDTQYF.

The V call is TRBV4-3, the J call TRBJ1-2, with 8 bases that match TRBD1. Losses at the gene ends were 1 base for V and 7 bases for J; bases not matched to a gene: 11. The CDR3 has 16 residues. CDR1 is LGHNA and CDR2 is YSLEER in the germline V gene. The CDR3 DNA sequence: TGCGCCAGCAGCCAAGCCAGGGGGCAGGGGGCGGGTGGCTACACCTTC. This sequence encodes CASSQARGQGAGGYTF.

As concerns this clone: The same CDR3 also results from other DNA sequences found in this sample. The chain joins TRBV5-1 to TRBJ2-5; TRBD2 is a possible D gene (6 bases). V was trimmed by 0 bases and J by 4 bases, leaving 10 bases between them. CDR1 and CDR2 from the germline V gene are SGHRS and YFSETQ. The CDR3 sequence is 14 residues long. The CDR3 sequence: CASSLGRAGETQYF. The DNA of the CDR3 is TGCGCCAGCAGCTTGGGGCGAGCGGGAGAGACCCAGTACTTC.

This chain connects TRBV18 to TRBJ1-4; no clear D gene. The V end lost 0 bases, the J end lost 0 bases, and 8 bases lay between the germline ends. Germline values: CDR1 KGHSH, CDR2 LQKENI. The CDR3 runs 16 residues. The CDR3 coding sequence is TGTGCCAGCTCACCACCGCGGGGAACAACTAATGAAAAACTGTTTTTT. Translating gives CASSPPRGTTNEKLFF.